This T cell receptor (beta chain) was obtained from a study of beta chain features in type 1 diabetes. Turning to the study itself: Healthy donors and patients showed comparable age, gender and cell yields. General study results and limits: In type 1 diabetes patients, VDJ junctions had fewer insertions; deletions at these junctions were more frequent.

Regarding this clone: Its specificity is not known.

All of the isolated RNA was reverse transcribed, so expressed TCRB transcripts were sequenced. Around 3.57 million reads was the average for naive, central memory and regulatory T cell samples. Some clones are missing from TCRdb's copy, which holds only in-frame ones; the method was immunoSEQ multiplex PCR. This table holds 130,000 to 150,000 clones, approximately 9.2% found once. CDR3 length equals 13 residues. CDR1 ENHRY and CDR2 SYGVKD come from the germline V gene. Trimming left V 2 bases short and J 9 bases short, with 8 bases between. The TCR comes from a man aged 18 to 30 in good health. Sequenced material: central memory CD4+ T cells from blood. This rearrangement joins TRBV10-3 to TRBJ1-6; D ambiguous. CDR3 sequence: CAISESAASPLHF. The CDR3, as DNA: TGTGCCATCAGTGAGAGTGCGGCTTCACCCCTCCACTTT.